This T cell receptor (beta chain) was sequenced in a study of low-dose radiotherapy and immunotherapy resistance in tumors. Study-wide context: One day prior to radiation and immunotherapy, intravenous cyclophosphamide at 200 mg/m2 was given, repeated every two weeks. Daily oral aspirin at 300 mg began on cycle 1 day 1 and lasted four cycles.

With TRAV- and TRBV-specific primers, first-strand cDNA was made, covering the alpha and beta chains. It was with a constant-region primer and a V-primer adapter that TCRs were amplified over roughly 19 PCR cycles. Each CDR3 protein is one row after TCRdb ran MiXCR on the reads. The data show tens of thousands of distinct CDR3 sequences, around 30% seen once. Time point: before trial treatment. As their treatment, donors received nivolumab, ipilimumab, aspirin, low-dose cyclophosphamide and low-dose radiotherapy. Trimming removed 5 bases from V and 4 bases from J, with 15 bases in between. The CDR3 consists of 13 residues. CDR1 is GTSNPN, CDR2 SVGIG, per germline (reference sequence). This clonotype was counted many times.

The specimen was PBMCs, collected before treatment. This TCR was recovered from a female donor with ovarian cancer. The V gene is TRBV30, the J gene TRBJ2-7; tentatively, D is TRBD2 (5 bases). DNA of the CDR3: TGTGCCTGGGCACGAGGGAGCCAGTACGAGCAGTACTTC. Amino acid sequence: CAWARGSQYEQYF.